This TCR beta chain was retrieved from a study of T-cell reconstitution after alpha-beta-depleted transplantation in children (dated by TCRdb to about 2016). About the full investigation: Using TCR repertoire profiling, the study quantitatively followed how T-cell immune reconstitution unfolded in children after TCRalphabeta/CD19-depleted allogeneic hematopoietic cell transplantation. The study at large found these results: Over the following months the frequencies of hyperexpanded clones went down, and after one year T-cell counts and TCRbeta diversity were mostly credited to newly produced T cells. The apparently early recovery of alphabetaT-cell counts about two months after transplant reportedly depended on only several hundred rapidly expanded clones that came from non-depleted graft cells. In some patients, the high TCRbeta diversity seen at day 60 was put down to recipient T cells and intrathymic progenitors that had survived conditioning.

There are 17 amino acids in the CDR3, from cysteine to phenylalanine inclusive. Of the read, only the CDR3 DNA is kept; its 51 bases are in frame from base 1. V loses 3 bases at its end and J loses 4 bases; junction bases beyond the gene matches: 10. CDR1 and CDR2, looked up from the germline V gene (reference sequence), are LGHDT and YNNKEL. Interpreted using the paper, the treatment or condition label stands for: allogeneic hematopoietic cell transplantation with graft depleted of TCRalphabeta T cells and CD19 B cells. Transplant recipients were children who received TCRalphabeta/CD19-depleted allogeneic hematopoietic cell grafts. The protocol used for the library was PCR. The instrument given in TCRdb is Illumina HiSeq 2500. Molecular barcoding was employed in the preparation of TCR libraries, with unique molecular identifiers being used to normalize TCRbeta repertoire quantification. The public reads were quality trimmed at Q25 with fastp and then assembled into clones with MiXCR by TCRdb, keeping productive beta chains. Rows with one shared CDR3 protein collapse into an entry with the most common genes and DNA. The sample table shows hundreds of thousands of distinct CDR3 sequences, and approximately 12% are seen once. About 2.2% of the sample rests with the top ten.

Of note for this clonotype: It lacks a known antigen. No much larger clonotype is one base removed from it; base qualities were not supplied.

The rearranged segments are TRBV3-1 and TRBJ2-1, with 9 middle bases fitting TRBD1. Sequenced material: PBMCs, mostly from graft donor cells, taken 360 days after TCRalphabeta/CD19-depleted stem cell transplant. This TCR came from a male patient between 5 and 17 years old who had a stem cell transplant for acute myeloid leukemia, so the T cells may come from the graft donor. This receptor carries the CDR3 CASSHLAGTGQYNEQFF. Read as DNA, the sequence is TGTGCCAGCAGCCACCTAGCAGGGACAGGGCAGTACAATGAGCAGTTCTTC.